This TCR beta chain was retrieved from a study of blood T cell repertoires in COVID-19. Study in general: Specimens from acute and convalescent COVID-19 originated in the United States, Italy and Spain. PBMCs, B-cell-depleted T cells, or T cells provided the cDNA or gDNA that made up the material.

Measured with immunoSEQ multiplex PCR; TCRdb has only the in-frame clones, and not every one. The data show around 140,000 clones, about three quarters seen once. The germline V gene has CDR1 SNHLY and CDR2 FYNNEI. The CDR3 runs 17 residues. Trimming at V came to 7 bases and at J to 3 bases, leaving 14 bases not matched to a gene. This clonotype was sampled from a woman in her sixties or seventies with acute or convalescent COVID-19. The sequenced sample was peripheral blood. The rearrangement joins TRBV2 to TRBJ2-7, with TRBD2 matching over 11 bases. The CDR3 region has the DNA TGTGCCAGCAATGACGCCTTTAGCGGGAGGGCCGTCTACGAGCAGTACTTC. Residues: CASNDAFSGRAVYEQYF.